Included here is one TCR beta chain sequence, with context. Under the authors' procedure: Cell counts per sample came from amplifying reference gene primers. Generated by immunoSEQ multiplex PCR, the TCRdb table keeps only in-frame clones and is missing some. The DNA gave D and trimming, while V, J and clone size come from that table. Here the sample spans 100,000 to 120,000 clones, roughly four fifths being singletons. This record belongs to a study of blood T cell repertoires in COVID-19. Study at large: COVID-19 samples collected from the United States, Italy and Spain covered acute and convalescent phases.

The clonotype comes from a woman aged 60-70 years with acute or convalescent COVID-19. Sequenced: peripheral blood.

The CDR3: CASSVVYRAYSGANVLTF. The CDR3 DNA sequence: TGTGCCAGCAGTGTGGTCTACAGGGCTTACTCTGGGGCCAACGTCCTGACTTTC. The chain links TRBV2 to TRBJ2-6, with D perhaps TRBD1 (6 bases). The CDR3 contains 18 residues. Germline assignment: CDR1 SNHLY and CDR2 FYNNEI. The germline V and J ends were trimmed by 4 bases and 0 bases, with 16 bases remaining between them.